The 8 T cell receptor beta chains given below trace back to one sample, sequenced in a study of OX40 agonist ivuxolimab in advanced cancers. Here immunoSEQ multiplex PCR was the method, and the copy in TCRdb shows in-frame clones only, minus some. The sample has approximately 72,000 clones, around 90% seen once; the top ten hold approximately 0.92%. The input for sequencing was CD4+ or CD8+ T cells sorted from blood, taken in a trial of the OX40 agonist ivuxolimab. Receptors originate from an adult with an advanced solid tumor such as melanoma, head and neck, liver or kidney cancer.

The chain carries TRBV10-3 and TRBJ2-7; D gene uncertain. Trimming removed 11 bases at V and 3 bases at J, with 14 bases between. CDR1 is ENHRY and CDR2 is SYGVKD in the germline V gene. The CDR3 sequence is 12 residues long. The CDR3 coding sequence is TGTGCCGTACAGACTTCTTACTACGAGCAGTACTTC. The encoded protein is CAVQTSYYEQYF.

This rearrangement joins TRBV5-6 to TRBJ1-5; 7 bases are shared with TRBD1. The junction had 14 bases not matched to a gene; V was cut back by 4 bases and J by 7 bases. Germline assignment: CDR1 SGHDT and CDR2 YYEEEE. CDR3 length: 16 residues. CDR3: CASSIYDREVGQPQHF. CDR3 nucleotides: TGTGCCAGCAGCATATATGACAGGGAAGTAGGACAGCCCCAGCATTTT.

The chain recombines TRBV2 with TRBJ2-7; 7 bases line up with TRBD1. J lost 5 bases, V lost 6 bases, and 7 bases had no gene match. CDR1 is SNHLY, CDR2 FYNNEI, per germline. The CDR3 contains 13 residues. CDR3 sequence (DNA): TGTGCCAGCAGGGCAGACAGGGACCACGAGCAGTACTTC. Its translation: CASRADRDHEQYF.

The chain recombines TRBV7-6 with TRBJ2-5; tentative D call: TRBD1 (5 bases). Trimming shortened V by 0 bases and J by 5 bases, and 13 bases separated the two germline ends. The CDR3 runs to 15 residues. Germline CDR1 SGHVS, CDR2 FNYEAQ. The CDR3 DNA reads TGTGCCAGCAGCTTAGCGGGGCAGCTAGGGGAGACCCAGTACTTC. This codes for CASSLAGQLGETQYF.

In this sample, this clone turned up once. The chain has TRBV5-1 and TRBJ2-4; D perhaps matches TRBD2 (6 bases). Germline assignment: CDR1 SGHRS and CDR2 YFSETQ. V was pared by 4 bases and J by 1 base, with 12 bases between. The CDR3 is 15 amino acids. Written as DNA, the CDR3 is TGCGCCAGCAGCGTGGGGGGACCGGCCAAAAACATTCAGTACTTC. Protein sequence: CASSVGGPAKNIQYF.

As DNA, the CDR3 is TGTGCCAGCAGCTTCACTTTCACAGATACGCAGTATTTT. Protein sequence: CASSFTFTDTQYF. The chain combines TRBV7-2 with TRBJ2-3; no clear D gene. The CDR3 length is 13 residues. From germline, CDR1 is SGHTA and CDR2 FQGNSA. V gave up 3 bases and J gave up 2 bases, with 6 bases separating them.

This chain connects TRBV5-4 to TRBJ2-7; 14 bases align to TRBD2. The V segment lost 4 bases and the J segment 2 bases; nucleotides outside the gene matches: 14. Germline V gene data show CDR1 as SGHNT and CDR2 as YYREEE (reference sequence). The length of the CDR3 is 19 residues. Here the CDR3 reads CASSPSGGLAGVITYEQYF. The CDR3 bases are TGTGCCAGCAGCCCCAGCGGGGGACTAGCGGGAGTCATAACCTACGAGCAGTACTTC.

For the CDR3, the DNA is TGTGCCAGCAGCCGGAGACTAGCCTCCACAGATACGCAGTATTTT. It yields the protein CASSRRLASTDTQYF. V usage is TRBV28 and J usage is TRBJ2-3; 7 bases align to TRBD2. Trimming cost V 6 bases and J 2 bases; bases outside gene matches: 8. The germline gives CDR1 MDHEN, CDR2 SYDVKM. The CDR3 consists of 15 residues.